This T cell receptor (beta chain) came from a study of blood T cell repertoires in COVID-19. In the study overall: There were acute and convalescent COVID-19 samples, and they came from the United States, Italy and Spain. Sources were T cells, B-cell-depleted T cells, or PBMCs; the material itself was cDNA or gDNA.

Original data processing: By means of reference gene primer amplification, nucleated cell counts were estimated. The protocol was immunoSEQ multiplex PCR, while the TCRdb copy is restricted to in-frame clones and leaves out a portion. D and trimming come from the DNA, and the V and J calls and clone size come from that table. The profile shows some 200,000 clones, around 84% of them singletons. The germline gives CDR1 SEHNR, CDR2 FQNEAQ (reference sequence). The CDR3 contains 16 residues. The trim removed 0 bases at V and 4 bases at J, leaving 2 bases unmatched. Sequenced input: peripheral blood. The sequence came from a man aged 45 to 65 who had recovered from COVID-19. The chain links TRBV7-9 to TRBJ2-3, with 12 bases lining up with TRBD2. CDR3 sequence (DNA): TGTGCCAGCAGCTTAGCGCTAGCGGGAGGGCCAGATACGCAGTATTTT. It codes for CASSLALAGGPDTQYF. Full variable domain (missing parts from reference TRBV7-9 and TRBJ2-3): DTGVSQNPRHKITKRGQNVTFRCDPISEHNRLYWYRQTLGQGPEFLTYFQNEAQLEKSRLLSDRFSAERPKGSFSTLEIQRTEQGDSAMYLCASSLALAGGPDTQYFGPGTRLTVL.